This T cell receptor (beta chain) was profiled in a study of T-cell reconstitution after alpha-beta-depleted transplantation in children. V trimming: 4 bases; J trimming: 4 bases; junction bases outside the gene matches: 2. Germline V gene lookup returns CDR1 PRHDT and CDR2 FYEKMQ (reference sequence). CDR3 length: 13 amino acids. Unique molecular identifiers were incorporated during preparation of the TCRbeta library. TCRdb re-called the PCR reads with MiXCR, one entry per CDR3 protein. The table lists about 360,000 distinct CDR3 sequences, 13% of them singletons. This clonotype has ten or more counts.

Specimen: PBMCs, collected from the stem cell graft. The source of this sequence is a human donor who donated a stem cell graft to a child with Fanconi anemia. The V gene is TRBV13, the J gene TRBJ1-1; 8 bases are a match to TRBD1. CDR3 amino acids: CASSSDRGTEAFF. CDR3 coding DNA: TGTGCCAGCAGCTCCGACAGGGGCACTGAAGCTTTCTTT. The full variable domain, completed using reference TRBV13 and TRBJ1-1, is AAGVIQSPRHLIKEKRETATLKCYPIPRHDTVYWYQQGPGQDPQFLISFYEKMQSDKGSIPDRFSAQQFSDYHSELNMSSLELGDSALYFCASSSDRGTEAFFGQGTRLTVV.